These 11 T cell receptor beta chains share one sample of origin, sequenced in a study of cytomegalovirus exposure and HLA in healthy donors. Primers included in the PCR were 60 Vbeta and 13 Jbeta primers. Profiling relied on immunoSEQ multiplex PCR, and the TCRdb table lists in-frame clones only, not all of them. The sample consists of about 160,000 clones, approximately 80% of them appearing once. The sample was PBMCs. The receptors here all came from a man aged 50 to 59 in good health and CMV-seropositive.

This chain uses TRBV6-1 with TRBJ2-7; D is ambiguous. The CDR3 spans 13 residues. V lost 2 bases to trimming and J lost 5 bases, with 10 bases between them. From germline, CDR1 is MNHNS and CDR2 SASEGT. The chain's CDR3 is CASSETFYHEQYF. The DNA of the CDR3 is TGTGCCAGCAGTGAAACCTTCTATCACGAGCAGTACTTC.

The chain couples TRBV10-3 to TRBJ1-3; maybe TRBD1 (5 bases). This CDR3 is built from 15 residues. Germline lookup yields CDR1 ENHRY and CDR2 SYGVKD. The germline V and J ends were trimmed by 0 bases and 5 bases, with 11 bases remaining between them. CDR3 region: CAISESGGARNTIYF. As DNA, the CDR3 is TGTGCCATCAGTGAGTCGGGGGGTGCAAGAAACACCATATATTTT.

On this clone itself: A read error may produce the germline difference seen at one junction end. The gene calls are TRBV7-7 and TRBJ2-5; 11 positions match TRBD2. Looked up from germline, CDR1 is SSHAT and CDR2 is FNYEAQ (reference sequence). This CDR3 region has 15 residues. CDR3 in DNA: TGTGCTAGCAGCTTAGCGGGAGGGGCAGAAGAGACCCAGTACTTC. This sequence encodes CASSLAGGAEETQYF.

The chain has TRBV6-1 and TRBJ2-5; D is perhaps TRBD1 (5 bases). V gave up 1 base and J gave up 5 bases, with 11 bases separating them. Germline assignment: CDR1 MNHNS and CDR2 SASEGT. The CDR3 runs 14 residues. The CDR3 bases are TGTGCCAGCAGTGAAGGGCAGGGTGGGGAGACCCAGTACTTC. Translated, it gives CASSEGQGGETQYF.

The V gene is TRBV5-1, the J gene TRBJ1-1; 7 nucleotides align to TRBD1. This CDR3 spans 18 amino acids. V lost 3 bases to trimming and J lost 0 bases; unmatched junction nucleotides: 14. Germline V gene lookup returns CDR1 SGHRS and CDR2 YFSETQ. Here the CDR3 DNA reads TGCGCCAGCAGCTGGGGGTGGACAGGAGGGCTTGTGAACACTGAAGCTTTCTTT. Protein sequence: CASSWGWTGGLVNTEAFF. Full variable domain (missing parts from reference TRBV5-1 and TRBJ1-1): KAGVTQTPRYLIKTRGQQVTLSCSPISGHRSVSWYQQTPGQGLQFLFEYFSETQRNKGNFPGRFSGRQFSNSRSEMNVSTLELGDSALYLCASSWGWTGGLVNTEAFFGQGTRLTVV.

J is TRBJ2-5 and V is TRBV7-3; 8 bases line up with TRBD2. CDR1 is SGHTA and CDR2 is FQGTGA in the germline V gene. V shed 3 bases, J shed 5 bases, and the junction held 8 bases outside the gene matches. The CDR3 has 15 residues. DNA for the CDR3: TGTGCCAGCAGCTTCAACGCGGGGGGTGGGGAGACCCAGTACTTC. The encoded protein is CASSFNAGGGETQYF.

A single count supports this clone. The CDR3 DNA follows: TGTGCCAGTAGTATATCCCTAGCGGGAGCTCCAGAGACCCAGTACTTC. This codes for CASSISLAGAPETQYF. The gene calls are TRBV19 and TRBJ2-5, with 10 bases lining up with TRBD2. Germline values: CDR1 LNHDA, CDR2 SQIVND (reference sequence). CDR3 length: 16 residues. J lost 4 bases, V lost 2 bases, and 7 bases had no gene match.

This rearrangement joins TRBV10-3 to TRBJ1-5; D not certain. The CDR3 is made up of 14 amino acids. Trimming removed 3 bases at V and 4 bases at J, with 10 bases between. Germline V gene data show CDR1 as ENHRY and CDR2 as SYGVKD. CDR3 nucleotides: TGTGCCATCAGTGACAGAGGGCAAAATCAGCCCCAGCATTTT. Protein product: CAISDRGQNQPQHF.

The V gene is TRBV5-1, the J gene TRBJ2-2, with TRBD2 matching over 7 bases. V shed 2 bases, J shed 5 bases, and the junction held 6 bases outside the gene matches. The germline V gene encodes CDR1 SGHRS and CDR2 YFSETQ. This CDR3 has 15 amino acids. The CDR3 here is CASSFMQGGTGELFF. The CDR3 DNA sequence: TGCGCCAGCAGCTTTATGCAGGGAGGGACCGGGGAGCTGTTTTTT. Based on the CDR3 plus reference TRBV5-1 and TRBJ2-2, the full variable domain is KAGVTQTPRYLIKTRGQQVTLSCSPISGHRSVSWYQQTPGQGLQFLFEYFSETQRNKGNFPGRFSGRQFSNSRSEMNVSTLELGDSALYLCASSFMQGGTGELFFGEGSRLTVL.

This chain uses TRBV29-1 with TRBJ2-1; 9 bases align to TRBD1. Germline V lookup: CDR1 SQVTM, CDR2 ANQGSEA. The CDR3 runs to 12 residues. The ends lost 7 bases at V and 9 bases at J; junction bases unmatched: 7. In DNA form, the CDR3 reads TGCAGCGCAGGACAGGGGATAAGTGAGCAGTTCTTC. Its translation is CSAGQGISEQFF.

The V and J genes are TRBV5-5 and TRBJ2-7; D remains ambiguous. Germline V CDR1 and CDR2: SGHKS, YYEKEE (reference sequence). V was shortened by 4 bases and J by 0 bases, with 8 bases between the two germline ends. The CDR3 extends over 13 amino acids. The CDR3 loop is CASSLPSSYEQYF. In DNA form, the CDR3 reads TGTGCCAGCAGCCTCCCGAGCTCCTACGAGCAGTACTTC.